This TCR beta chain was sequenced during a study of T cells in Graves' hyperthyroidism and ophthalmopathy. V lost 6 bases to trimming and J lost 5 bases, with 23 bases between them. Looked up from germline, CDR1 is MNHEY and CDR2 is SVGEGT. The CDR3 is 16 amino acids. Researchers amplified the TCR beta CDR3 regions from RNA transcripts. HTBI primers were employed in a first-round RT-PCR of the TCR CDR3. TCRdb fed the multiplex PCR reads into MiXCR, producing one record per CDR3 protein. The data show approximately 610,000 distinct CDR3 sequences, roughly 15% seen once. Material: blood. The sequence was collected from a woman in her forties with Graves' ophthalmopathy. V gene TRBV6-2 or TRBV6-3 combines with J gene TRBJ2-7, with D maybe TRBD1 (6 bases). CDR3 sequence reads: CASRSRGTPALDEQYF. CDR3 in DNA: TGTGCCAGCAGGAGTAGGGGGACACCCGCCCTGGACGAGCAGTACTTC.